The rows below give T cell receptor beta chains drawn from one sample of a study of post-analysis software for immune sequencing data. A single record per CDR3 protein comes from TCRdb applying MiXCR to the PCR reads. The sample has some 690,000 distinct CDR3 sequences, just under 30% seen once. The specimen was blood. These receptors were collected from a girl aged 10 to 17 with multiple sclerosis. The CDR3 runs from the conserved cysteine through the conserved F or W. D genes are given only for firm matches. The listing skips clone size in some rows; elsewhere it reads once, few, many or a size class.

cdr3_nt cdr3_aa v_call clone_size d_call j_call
TGTGCCACCGCGAAGGGGGCGCGGGAAAAACTGTTTTTT CATAKGAREKLFF TRBV2 - TRBD1 TRBJ1-4
TGTGCCAGCAGCCCAGGACAGGCCCCTCGAAGCACTGAAGCTTTCTTT CASSPGQAPRSTEAFF TRBV7-2 once TRBD1 TRBJ1-1
TGTGCCAGCAGCGTAGGGTGTCGACGGCAGAACACTGAAGCTTTCTTT CASSVGCRRQNTEAFF TRBV9 - - TRBJ1-1
TGTGCCAGCAGCGCCGGACTAGCGGGGGGGGTGGACATTCAGTACTTC CASSAGLAGGVDIQYF TRBV9 few TRBD2 TRBJ2-4
TGCGCCAGCAGCCGAGAGGCGGGGATGGAGACCCAGTACTTC CASSREAGMETQYF TRBV4-3 many - TRBJ2-5
TGTGCCAGCAGCTTAGGGGTGTCCGGGACAGGGTTCCACGAGCAGTACTTC CASSLGVSGTGFHEQYF TRBV11-2 - TRBD1 TRBJ2-7
TGTGCCAGCAGCTTAGCGGGGGCGGTAGCGGTTGTCAATACGCAGTATTTT CASSLAGAVAVVNTQYF TRBV7-2 - - TRBJ2-3
TGTGCCAGCAGCTTTAGGAGACTAGCGGGAAGGGGTGAGCAGTTCTTC CASSFRRLAGRGEQFF TRBV7-8 few TRBD2 TRBJ2-1
TGCAGTGCTCTCAGCTTTCGGGGAGGAGCTGATACGCAGTATTTT CSALSFRGGADTQYF TRBV20-1 - - TRBJ2-3
TGTGCCAGCAGCTTAGGACGGCGGGACACCGGGGAGCTGTTTTTT CASSLGRRDTGELFF TRBV7-8 - - TRBJ2-2
TGCGCCAGCAGTCGAGGGACTAGCGGGCCGGAGAGAACAGATACGCAGTATTTT CASSRGTSGPERTDTQYF TRBV10-1 - TRBD2 TRBJ2-3
TGCGCCAGCAGCCTAGCCGGGACTGGCGGGAGCCACGAGCAGTACTTC CASSLAGTGGSHEQYF TRBV5-1 few TRBD2 TRBJ2-7
TGTGCCAGCAGTCCCCAGCGGAGCGGGGTTGAAGAGACCCAGTACTTC CASSPQRSGVEETQYF TRBV6-2/TRBV6-3 - TRBD2 TRBJ2-5
TGTGCCAGTAGTAGGGGATTTGCCAGGACGCAAGCTTTCTTT CASSRGFARTQAFF TRBV19 - - TRBJ1-1
TGCAGTGCTAGGACAGGGGTTTACAATGAGCAGTACTTC CSARTGVYNEQYF TRBV20-1 - TRBD1 TRBJ2-5
TGTGCCAGCAGCTTGTCGGCCGGGGGCGTCTTTGGCTACACCTTC CASSLSAGGVFGYTF TRBV7-2 once - TRBJ1-2
TGCAGTGCCGCCCCTTTTGGGTGGGAGACCCAGTACTTC CSAAPFGWETQYF TRBV20-1 few - TRBJ2-5
TGCAGCGTTGAACTGGTCGCCGGATCCTACGAGCAGTACTTC CSVELVAGSYEQYF TRBV29-1 - - TRBJ2-7
TGTGCCAGCAGTCCGGGACTAGCGGGAGTTTCGTGGCAAGAGACCCAGTACTTC CASSPGLAGVSWQETQYF TRBV12-3/TRBV12-4 - TRBD2 TRBJ2-5
TGTGCCAGCAGCCAAGGAGCGGGGGGCCCGAAATCAGATACGCAGTATTTT CASSQGAGGPKSDTQYF TRBV3-1 few TRBD2 TRBJ2-3
TGTGCCAGCAGCCGACCTGGACACTCGACCACTGAAGCTTTCTTT CASSRPGHSTTEAFF TRBV6-5 - - TRBJ1-1
TGTGCCAGCAGCCAATCGAGACAGGGGAAGCACGGCTACACCTTC CASSQSRQGKHGYTF TRBV3-1 - TRBD1 TRBJ1-2
TGTGCCAGCAGCTTGTATTGGGGTAGCAATCAGCCCCAGCATTTT CASSLYWGSNQPQHF TRBV5-6 - - TRBJ1-5
TGTGCCAGCAGCCTCGGAGTTTTCCAAGAGACCCAGTACTTC CASSLGVFQETQYF TRBV7-8 - - TRBJ2-5
TGTGCCAGCAGCCAAGGGACAGGGCCCGGAAACACCATATATTTT CASSQGTGPGNTIYF TRBV3-1 once TRBD1 TRBJ1-3
TGCAGTGCTATCCCCGGACAGGGCCCTGAAAAACTGTTTTTT CSAIPGQGPEKLFF TRBV20-1 once TRBD1 TRBJ1-4
TGCGCCAGCAGCCAAGAGTACAGGGACCGAGAGACCCAGTACTTC CASSQEYRDRETQYF TRBV4-1 - - TRBJ2-5
TGTGCCAGCAGTCACCTTGGGACGGAAGACTACGAGCAGTACTTC CASSHLGTEDYEQYF TRBV28 - - TRBJ2-7
- CASSSSTHRLDTGERFF TRBV6-5 - - TRBJ2-2
TGTGCCAGCAGAGTGGTAAACTATGGCTACACCTTC CASRVVNYGYTF TRBV9 few - TRBJ1-2
TGCGCCAGCAGTTTATCCCGGGACAGGGTGTCAAATGAGCAGTTCTTC CASSLSRDRVSNEQFF TRBV5-1 - TRBD1 TRBJ2-1
TGCAGTGCTCTCCCGGAGAGTTGGAACACTGAAGCTTTCTTT CSALPESWNTEAFF TRBV20-1 - - TRBJ1-1
TGCAGTGCTAGAGATCCCTTCGGGGGAACTAACAATGAGCAGTTCTTC CSARDPFGGTNNEQFF TRBV20-1 few - TRBJ2-1
TGCAGTGCTGGGGGGGGGGATCATTCACCCCTCCACTTT CSAGGGDHSPLHF TRBV20-1 few - TRBJ1-6
TGTGCCAGCAGCCCGAGGAAAGGACGGGAAGCTTTCTTT CASSPRKGREAFF TRBV3-1 - - TRBJ1-1
TGTGCCAGCAGCCAAGGGACTAGCACCTATGAGCAGTTCTTC CASSQGTSTYEQFF TRBV9 - TRBD2 TRBJ2-1
TGTGCCAGCACACCGCAGGGCAGGGGAATTTACAATGAGCAGTTCTTC CASTPQGRGIYNEQFF TRBV7-9 - - TRBJ2-1
TGCAGCGTTGTCCTGGCGGACACCTACGAGCAGTACTTC CSVVLADTYEQYF TRBV29-1 - - TRBJ2-7
TGCGCCAGCAGCTGGCCCGGCGGCAGGGGGCGACGGGATGAGCAGTTCTTC CASSWPGGRGRRDEQFF TRBV5-1 few TRBD1 TRBJ2-1
TGCAGTGCTAGACGGAGCGGGAGAATCGATCAGTACTTC CSARRSGRIDQYF TRBV20-1 few TRBD2 TRBJ2-5
TGTGCCAGTAGCATGGCACGAAGCAATGAGCAGTTCTTC CASSMARSNEQFF TRBV19 few - TRBJ2-1
TGTGCCACCGCCAGTGACAGGGGTCCCTACGAGCAGTACTTC CATASDRGPYEQYF TRBV10-3 many TRBD1 TRBJ2-7
TGTGCCAGCAGTTACGGTAGCAATCAGCCCCAGCATTTT CASSYGSNQPQHF TRBV6-5 few - TRBJ1-5
TGCGCCAGCAGCCAGGGACTAGCGACCACTAATGAGCAGTTCTTC CASSQGLATTNEQFF TRBV5-1 many TRBD2 TRBJ2-1
TGCAGTGCTAGAGGTCAGGCAGGGGGCTTTTCCTACGAGCAGTACTTC CSARGQAGGFSYEQYF TRBV20-1 - TRBD1 TRBJ2-7
TGTGCCAGCACCGAAGCGGGAGACAATGAGCAGTTCTTC CASTEAGDNEQFF TRBV6-6 - TRBD2 TRBJ2-1
TGTGCCAGCCATTATGCAGGCCATGTGAAGAGCAATCAGCCCCAGCATTTT CASHYAGHVKSNQPQHF TRBV6-6 - - TRBJ1-5
TGTGCCGGCAGTTGGGCTCGCTCTGGGGCCAACGTCCGGACTTTC CAGSWARSGANVRTF TRBV27 - - TRBJ2-6
TGCAGTGTTGAGGACCAAGCGGGAGTGGGGTACATTCAGTACTTC CSVEDQAGVGYIQYF TRBV20-1 once TRBD2 TRBJ2-4
TGTGCCATCGGTAGGGAGCAGGCCTACGAGCAGTACTTC CAIGREQAYEQYF TRBV10-3 few - TRBJ2-7
TGTGCCAGCAGCGTGGGGTCCGGGACCTACACCGGGGAGCTGTTTTTT CASSVGSGTYTGELFF TRBV9 - - TRBJ2-2
TGTGCCTCACGGGACTTTGCCTACGAGCAGTACTTC CASRDFAYEQYF TRBV28 - - TRBJ2-7
TGTGCCACCAGCAGAGATTTTGTGGTTAACACTGAAGCTTTCTTT CATSRDFVVNTEAFF TRBV15 few - TRBJ1-1
TGTGCCAGCAGCGTAGGAAGGGACAGAGAAAAACTGTTTTTT CASSVGRDREKLFF TRBV9 - TRBD1 TRBJ1-4
TGTGCCAGCAGCATTCTAAGCGGGACACGGGAGAGGGGTGAGCAGTTCTTC CASSILSGTRERGEQFF TRBV7-9 - - TRBJ2-1
TGTGCCACCGAAAGTCGGCGGAGACTGGCTTACTCTACCTACAATGAGCAGTTCTTC CATESRRRLAYSTYNEQFF TRBV19 - - TRBJ2-1
TGTGCCAGCAGTTATCTGCTAACGGGTGAAAAACTGTTTTTT CASSYLLTGEKLFF TRBV6-5 once - TRBJ1-4
TGCGCCAGCAGCCGCTCGGCAAGTTTGGACACTGAAGCTTTCTTT CASSRSASLDTEAFF TRBV4-1 - - TRBJ1-1